This TCR beta chain was recorded in a study of Graves' ophthalmopathy and Graves' hyperthyroidism. Germline-derived CDR1 and CDR2 are MNHNS and SASEGT. The CDR3 contains 16 residues. Losses at the gene ends were 8 bases for V and 5 bases for J; bases not matched to a gene: 17. In its sample, this clonotype was seen many times. Investigators amplified TCR beta CDR3 regions from RNA transcripts. HTBI-primed first-round RT-PCR preceded second-round multiplex PCR. TCRdb itself ran the multiplex PCR reads through MiXCR, one entry per CDR3 protein. The table lists 350,000 or so distinct CDR3 sequences, roughly a sixth of them singletons. Moderate-to-severe activity, with CAS ≥3, NOSPECS ≥4 and duration under 3 months, characterized the donors with ophthalmopathy.

The TCR was taken from an adult man with Graves' ophthalmopathy. The sample consisted of peripheral blood. The V and J genes are TRBV6-1 and TRBJ1-1; 7 bases line up with TRBD1. The CDR3 spells CASAEGGIAGWTEAFF. The CDR3 DNA follows: TGTGCCAGCGCCGAAGGGGGCATCGCAGGGTGGACTGAAGCTTTCTTT.